The 31 T cell receptor beta chains below were found in one sample sequenced in a study of CD8+ T cells in alopecia areata. Treatment noted: oral pan-JAK inhibitor, 5-10 mg twice daily. RNA extraction was followed by reverse transcription into cDNA, which acted as the sequencing template. Measured with immunoSEQ multiplex PCR; TCRdb has only the in-frame clones, and not every one. This repertoire shows fewer than 250,000 clones, around 43% found once; its top ten account for around 2.5%. Here the sequenced sample was CD4+ T cells sorted from blood, taken at approximately week 36, from a patient treated with tofacitinib. These receptors were taken from a human donor with alopecia areata.

The chain joins TRBV5-1 to TRBJ2-6, with unresolved D. Trimming pared 0 bases from V and 1 base from J, leaving 20 bases between. The CDR3 has 20 amino acids. Germline CDR1 and CDR2: SGHRS and YFSETQ. CDR3 sequence reads: CASSLGTAYLLSSGANVLTF. CDR3 in DNA: TGCGCCAGCAGCTTGGGGACGGCGTACCTCCTTAGTTCTGGGGCCAACGTCCTGACTTTC.

This clone has more than one count but fewer than ten. V usage is TRBV6-5 and J usage is TRBJ1-2; D possibly corresponds to TRBD1 (5 bases). The CDR3 is made up of 15 amino acids. Trimming cost V 2 bases and J 0 bases, with 10 bases left between them. In germline, CDR1 is MNHEY, CDR2 SVGAGI. The CDR3 spells CASSYGGGTNYGYTF. CDR3 in DNA: TGTGCCAGCAGTTACGGGGGGGGTACTAACTATGGCTACACCTTC.

Comments on this clone: In the same sample, other DNA sequences code for this CDR3. The gene calls are TRBV27 and TRBJ2-7; TRBD2 matches at 8 bases. Trimming cost V 3 bases and J 2 bases; bases outside gene matches: 3. The germline V gene has CDR1 MNHEY and CDR2 SMNVEV (reference sequence). The CDR3 contains 14 residues. CDR3 amino acids: CASSLVAGTYEQYF. The CDR3 DNA reads as TGTGCCAGCAGTTTGGTAGCGGGGACCTACGAGCAGTACTTC.

This clone turned up a few times. V is TRBV7-9 and J is TRBJ1-5; TRBD1 agrees at 7 bases. J gave up 5 bases and V 5 bases, and 6 bases lay outside the gene matches. CDR1 is SEHNR, CDR2 FQNEAQ, per germline (reference sequence). The CDR3 sequence is 14 residues long. Written as DNA, the CDR3 is TGTGCCAGCAGCGCGGACAGGTCTGATCAGCCCCAGCATTTT. Translated: CASSADRSDQPQHF. Full variable domain (remainder filled in from reference TRBV7-9 and TRBJ1-5): DTGVSQNPRHKITKRGQNVTFRCDPISEHNRLYWYRQTLGQGPEFLTYFQNEAQLEKSRLLSDRFSAERPKGSFSTLEIQRTEQGDSAMYLCASSADRSDQPQHFGDGTRLSIL.

This clone has a handful of counts. J is TRBJ2-1 and V is TRBV6-1, with D perhaps matching TRBD2 (6 bases). Germline values: CDR1 MNHNS, CDR2 SASEGT. Trimming removed 9 bases from V and 0 bases from J, with 21 bases in between. There are 17 residues in the CDR3. The CDR3 coding sequence is TGTGCCAGTAGCGAATCCGGCGGGACGAGCTCCTACAATGAGCAGTTCTTC. Translated, it gives CASSESGGTSSYNEQFF.

This clone was seen a few times. The chain uses TRBV5-1 and TRBJ1-2; 9 nucleotides align to TRBD1. This CDR3 spans 14 amino acids. Germline CDR1 is SGHRS and CDR2 is YFSETQ. The junction had 5 bases not matched to a gene; V was cut back by 4 bases and J by 4 bases. The CDR3 reads CASSPGQGAYGYTF. The CDR3 DNA sequence: TGCGCCAGCAGCCCGGGACAGGGTGCCTATGGCTACACCTTC.

This clone was seen a few times. The chain recombines TRBV29-1 with TRBJ2-3, with 7 bases fitting TRBD1. The germline gives CDR1 SQVTM, CDR2 ANQGSEA. V lost 4 bases, J lost 4 bases, and 8 bases stayed unmatched. The CDR3 has 14 amino acids. The CDR3 DNA is TGCAGCGTTGTAGGACTGAGGGGGCCAGATACGCAGTATTTT. Translating gives CSVVGLRGPDTQYF.

In regard to this clone: Other DNA sequences within the sample encode an identical CDR3. The chain recombines TRBV29-1 with TRBJ1-5; weak D call: TRBD1 (5 bases). Germline CDR1 SQVTM, CDR2 ANQGSEA. The CDR3 has 12 amino acids. The ends were cut back, 4 bases at V and 4 bases at J, with 8 bases in the middle. The DNA for the CDR3 is TGCAGCGTTGGGGCAGGGAATCAGCCCCAGCATTTT. It yields the protein CSVGAGNQPQHF.

This clone was picked up one time. The J gene is TRBJ1-1, the V gene TRBV14, with no clear D. The CDR3 is 13 residues long. The germline V gene encodes CDR1 SGHDN and CDR2 FVKESK. V lost 0 bases and J lost 2, with 4 bases in between. CDR3: CASSQDTNTEAFF. CDR3 DNA: TGTGCCAGCAGCCAAGATACTAACACTGAAGCTTTCTTT.

J is TRBJ1-1 and V is TRBV9; no firm D call. The CDR3 has 13 residues. Germline CDR1 is SGDLS and CDR2 is YYNGEE. V was pared by 0 bases and J by 7 bases, with 10 bases between. CDR3 region: CASSVGSRGEAFF. CDR3 coding DNA: TGTGCCAGCAGCGTAGGCAGCCGCGGTGAAGCTTTCTTT.

This clone occurred many times. The CDR3 region has the DNA TGCGCCAGCAGCCAAGGTCAGGAACTAGCGGGAGAATCCTACGAGCAGTACTTC. Its translation: CASSQGQELAGESYEQYF. The chain carries TRBV4-1 and TRBJ2-7, with 11 nucleotides matching TRBD2. Germline trimming cut 1 base from V and 1 base from J; bases unmatched to any gene: 9. CDR3 length: 18 amino acids. The germline V gene has CDR1 MGHRA and CDR2 YSYEKL.

The chain uses TRBV7-6 and TRBJ2-2, with D possibly being TRBD2 (5 bases). Germline V gives CDR1 SGHVS, CDR2 FNYEAQ. This CDR3 contains 12 residues. Trimming took 5 bases from V and 7 from J, leaving 8 bases between them. The CDR3 region is CASSPGVGELFF. In DNA form, the CDR3 reads TGTGCCAGCAGCCCCGGGGTCGGGGAGCTGTTTTTT. The whole variable domain, filled in from reference TRBV7-6 and TRBJ2-2, reads GAGVSQSPRYKVTKRGQDVALRCDPISGHVSLYWYRQALGQGPEFLTYFNYEAQQDKSGLPNDRFSAERPEGSISTLTIQRTEQRDSAMYRCASSPGVGELFFGEGSRLTVL.

CDR3 loop: CSVETTGVTSYEQYF. The CDR3 DNA reads as TGCAGCGTTGAAACAACAGGGGTAACCTCCTACGAGCAGTACTTC. The J gene is TRBJ2-7, the V gene TRBV29-1; TRBD1 matches at 7 bases. This CDR3 is 15 amino acids long. The germline V gene encodes CDR1 SQVTM and CDR2 ANQGSEA. Unmatched junction bases numbered 7, after V lost 2 bases and J lost 0 bases.

Comments on this clone: One end of the junction fails to match germline, which may point to a read error. V usage is TRBV5-4 and J usage is TRBJ2-3; perhaps TRBD1 as D (6 bases). From germline, CDR1 is SGHNT and CDR2 YYREEE (reference sequence). The CDR3 is made up of 12 amino acids. CDR3 coding DNA: TGTGCCAGCACCCGGGACACAAATACGCAGTATTTT. Translating it yields CASTRDTNTQYF. The variable domain in full, completed from reference TRBV5-4 and TRBJ2-3, reads ETGVTQSPTHLIKTRGQQVTLRCSSQSGHNTVSWYQQALGQGPQFIFQYYREEENGRGNFPPRFSGLQFPNYSSELNVNALELDDSALYLCASTRDTNTQYFGPGTRLTVL.

The sample holds a few counts of this clone. V and J are TRBV29-1 and TRBJ2-7; D unclear. This CDR3 region has 9 residues. Germline CDR1 SQVTM, CDR2 ANQGSEA. The V end was cut by 8 bases, the J end by 5 bases, with 7 bases between. The CDR3 sequence: CSLGDEQYF. Written as DNA, the CDR3 is TGCAGCCTTGGGGACGAGCAGTACTTC.

The V and J genes are TRBV30 and TRBJ2-6; D perhaps matches TRBD2 (5 bases). From germline, CDR1 is GTSNPN and CDR2 SVGIG (reference sequence). The CDR3 has 17 amino acids. Trimming removed 0 bases from V and 0 bases from J, with 12 bases in between. CDR3 amino acids: CAWSVRGFFSGANVLTF. The CDR3 DNA follows: TGTGCCTGGAGTGTACGGGGTTTCTTCTCTGGGGCCAACGTCCTGACTTTC.

The gene calls are TRBV19 and TRBJ1-1, with 8 bases lining up with TRBD1. After removal of 8 bases from V and 1 base from J, the junction contained 3 bases not matched to a gene. Germline values: CDR1 LNHDA, CDR2 SQIVND (reference sequence). The CDR3 extends over 13 amino acids. CDR3 DNA: TGTGCCAGTGTCGGACAGGGGAACACTGAAGCTTTCTTT. Its protein is CASVGQGNTEAFF.

This chain links TRBV11-2 with TRBJ2-3, with D tentatively TRBD2 (6 bases). In germline, CDR1 is SGHAT, CDR2 FQNNGV. V lost 6 bases, J lost 0 bases, and 19 bases lay in between. The CDR3 is made up of 17 amino acids. In nucleotides, the CDR3 is TGTGCCAGCAGTCCCCGACCGGGGGTTGTTAGCACAGATACGCAGTATTTT. Translated: CASSPRPGVVSTDTQYF.

The chain has TRBV7-2 and TRBJ2-5; 7 bases line up with TRBD2. The J call could be wrong; TRBJ2-7 is a better fit for the DNA end. The CDR3 consists of 16 residues. Looked up from germline, CDR1 is SGHTA and CDR2 is FQGNSA. CDR3 loop: CASSLVEASGRYEQYF. CDR3 nucleotide sequence: TGTGCCAGCAGCTTAGTCGAAGCTAGCGGAAGATACGAGCAGTACTTC.

The chain carries TRBV9 and TRBJ1-2, with D possibly TRBD1 on 5 matching bases. The CDR3 is 16 amino acids. Looked up from germline, CDR1 is SGDLS and CDR2 is YYNGEE. V lost 2 bases and J 7 bases, leaving 21 bases between the germline ends. The CDR3 sequence is CASSVRSLTEGSGYTF. CDR3 coding DNA: TGTGCCAGCAGCGTGAGGTCCCTGACAGAGGGGTCTGGCTACACCTTC. Combining the CDR3 with reference TRBV9 and TRBJ1-2 gives the whole variable domain DSGVTQTPKHLITATGQRVTLRCSPRSGDLSVYWYQQSLDQGLQFLIQYYNGEERAKGNILERFSAQQFPDLHSELNLSSLELGDSALYFCASSVRSLTEGSGYTFGSGTRLTVV.

This clone occurred a few times. CDR3 sequence reads: CASSAGTAARVDVLTF. CDR3 DNA: TGTGCCAGCAGCGCCGGGACAGCCGCGCGGGTTGACGTCCTGACTTTC. This sequence joins TRBV9 and TRBJ2-6, with 7 nucleotides matching TRBD1. The CDR3 totals 16 residues. The trim removed 3 bases at V and 11 bases at J, leaving 14 bases unmatched. Germline V gene sequence: CDR1 SGDLS, CDR2 YYNGEE.

V gene TRBV5-1 combines with J gene TRBJ1-4; 8 nucleotides line up with TRBD1. This CDR3 comprises 14 residues. V lost 2 bases, J lost 4 bases, and 1 base stayed unmatched. CDR1 and CDR2 from the germline V gene are SGHRS and YFSETQ. The CDR3 is CASSFGQGNEKLFF. Here the CDR3 DNA reads TGCGCCAGCAGCTTTGGACAGGGTAATGAAAAACTGTTTTTT.

V is TRBV29-1 and J is TRBJ1-1; D is unresolved. CDR1 is SQVTM, CDR2 ANQGSEA, per germline. Trimming left V 5 bases short and J 1 base short, with 8 bases between. The CDR3 sequence is 12 residues long. CDR3 nucleotide sequence: TGCAGCGTTACGATGGGGAACACTGAAGCTTTCTTT. Translated: CSVTMGNTEAFF.

Points on this clone: The junction and the germline gene differ at one end; a read error may be behind it. The chain has TRBV7-7 and TRBJ2-2; 7 nucleotides agree with TRBD1. The germline CDR1 and CDR2 sequences are SSHAT and FNYEAQ (reference sequence). The CDR3 contains 15 residues. The CDR3 protein is CASSKGQPNTGELFF. The CDR3 region has the DNA TGTGCTAGCAGCAAGGGACAGCCGAACACCGGGGAGCTGTTTTTT.

In this sample, this clone turned up many times. This rearrangement joins TRBV25-1 to TRBJ2-1; 11 bases fit TRBD2. V lost 8 bases and J lost 5; bases outside the gene matches: 8. The length of the CDR3 is 15 residues. The germline gives CDR1 MGHDK, CDR2 SYGVNS. The CDR3 coding sequence is TGTGCCAGCGGCTTCGGGACTAGCGGCAACAATGAGCAGTTCTTC. Its protein is CASGFGTSGNNEQFF.

The V and J genes are TRBV5-4 and TRBJ2-1; D tentatively fits TRBD1 or TRBD2 (5 bases each). V was pared by 3 bases and J by 2 bases, with 15 bases between. The CDR3 length is 16 residues. Germline CDR1 SGHNT, CDR2 YYREEE (reference sequence). The CDR3 protein is CASSWSTGRAYNEQFF. The CDR3 coding sequence is TGTGCCAGCAGCTGGAGTACGGGACGGGCCTACAATGAGCAGTTCTTC.

The chain is built from TRBV29-1 and TRBJ1-1, with TRBD1 matching 7 bases. The CDR3 has 13 residues. From germline, CDR1 is SQVTM and CDR2 ANQGSEA. V lost 6 bases and J lost 1; bases outside the gene matches: 5. CDR3 bases: TGCAGCGTACGACAGGGATCGAACACTGAAGCTTTCTTT. Protein product: CSVRQGSNTEAFF. Filled out from reference TRBV29-1 and TRBJ1-1, the complete variable domain reads SAVISQKPSRDICQRGTSLTIQCQVDSQVTMMFWYRQQPGQSLTLIATANQGSEATYESGFVIDKFPISRPNLTFSTLTVSNMSPEDSSIYLCSVRQGSNTEAFFGQGTRLTVV.

The V gene is TRBV29-1, the J gene TRBJ1-4, with TRBD1 identical over 9 bases. The germline CDR1 and CDR2 sequences are SQVTM and ANQGSEA. V lost 4 bases, J lost 10 bases, and 4 bases stayed unmatched. The CDR3 loop spans 12 amino acids. The CDR3 coding sequence is TGCAGCGTTGGCGGACAGGGGAGAAAACTGTTTTTT. Translated, it gives CSVGGQGRKLFF.

This clone was seen repeatedly, ten times or more. The rearrangement links TRBV9 to TRBJ2-1, with D hard to call. Germline V gene lookup returns CDR1 SGDLS and CDR2 YYNGEE. CDR3 length: 13 residues. V was trimmed by 0 bases and J by 0 bases, leaving 1 base between them. This CDR3 reads CASSVASYNEQFF. The CDR3 bases are TGTGCCAGCAGCGTAGCCTCCTACAATGAGCAGTTCTTC.

The chain couples TRBV7-9 to TRBJ1-3; a possible D gene is TRBD1 (6 bases). From germline, CDR1 is SEHNR and CDR2 FQNEAQ (reference sequence). V was trimmed by 5 bases and J by 0 bases, leaving 14 bases between them. The CDR3 is made up of 16 amino acids. The CDR3, as DNA: TGTGCCAGCAGCCCGGGGGTCAGGGGCTCTGGAAACACCATATATTTT. This gives the protein CASSPGVRGSGNTIYF. Full variable domain (outside the CDR3, taken from reference TRBV7-9 and TRBJ1-3): DTGVSQNPRHKITKRGQNVTFRCDPISEHNRLYWYRQTLGQGPEFLTYFQNEAQLEKSRLLSDRFSAERPKGSFSTLEIQRTEQGDSAMYLCASSPGVRGSGNTIYFGEGSWLTVV.

This chain uses TRBV9 with TRBJ1-1; D call uncertain. Per the germline V gene, CDR1 is SGDLS and CDR2 is YYNGEE. V gave up 5 bases and J gave up 0 bases, with 11 bases separating them. The length of the CDR3 is 14 residues. Here the CDR3 DNA reads TGTGCCAGCAGTGCCGGTACAGTGAACACTGAAGCTTTCTTT. Translation: CASSAGTVNTEAFF.